The T cell receptor (beta chain) described here comes from a study of blood T cell repertoires in COVID-19. Study processing details: The assay estimated nucleated cells by amplifying reference gene primers. The table came from immunoSEQ multiplex PCR; TCRdb's copy has only in-frame clones and leaves some out. V, J and clone size derive from that table, while D and trimming were established from the DNA sequence. The sample shows about 150,000 clones, about nine tenths of them seen only once. Germline V lookup: CDR1 MNHEY, CDR2 SVGAGI. The CDR3 spans 14 residues. V lost 6 bases to trimming and J lost 10 bases, with 19 bases between them.

The clonotype comes from an older woman with active or convalescent COVID-19. Specimen: peripheral blood. The genes are TRBV6-5 and TRBJ1-5; tentative D call: TRBD1 (6 bases). The CDR3, as DNA: TGTGCCAGCAGAGCAGCAACCGGGACACAACCCCAGCATTTT. Translated: CASRAATGTQPQHF.